These 31 T cell receptor beta chains share one sample of origin, sequenced in a study of T cell changes during pregnancy in multiple sclerosis (dated 2019 in TCRdb). The library was generated by the immunoSEQ multiplex PCR assay. The table comes from immuneACCESS by way of TCRdb, which keeps in-frame sequences with V and J called. Part of the clones is missing from these tables; in studies checked, under half for an unresolved V gene and the rest for unknown reasons. Recorded for this sample are about 69,000 clones; approximately 91% of them occurred a single time. The ten largest clones capture approximately 1.5% of the sample. The sequencing used peripheral blood, collected in the third trimester of pregnancy. Receptors were obtained from a female donor with multiple sclerosis, enrolled in a pregnancy study.

The chain is built from TRBV7-2 and TRBJ1-1; 8 bases are a match to TRBD1. Germline CDR1 SGHTA, CDR2 FQGNSA. The CDR3 consists of 14 residues. The V segment lost 5 bases and the J segment 11 bases; nucleotides outside the gene matches: 13. The CDR3 DNA reads TGTGCCAGCAGCCAATTTGACGGGACAGGTTGGGCTTTCTTT. Amino acids: CASSQFDGTGWAFF.

CDR3 amino acids: CASSYSDAGAYEQYF. The CDR3 DNA sequence: TGTGCCAGCAGTTACTCGGATGCAGGGGCCTACGAGCAGTACTTC. J is TRBJ2-7 and V is TRBV6-5; possible D gene TRBD1, 6 bases. There are 15 residues in the CDR3. V shed 0 bases and J shed 2 bases, with 11 bases lying between them. The germline CDR1 and CDR2 sequences are MNHEY and SVGAGI.

The chain is built from TRBV28 and TRBJ2-4, with TRBD2 as a possible D gene (6 bases). The V and J ends lost 6 bases and 6 bases respectively, with 12 bases between them. The CDR3 covers 13 residues. CDR1 is MDHEN, CDR2 SYDVKM, per germline. The CDR3 DNA follows: TGTGCCAGCAGCCCGGGACTCTCAAACATTCAGTACTTC. It specifies CASSPGLSNIQYF.

The gene calls are TRBV27 and TRBJ1-1; 9 positions match TRBD1. V shed 7 bases, J shed 7 bases, and the junction held 10 bases outside the gene matches. This CDR3 spans 14 amino acids. Germline V gene sequence: CDR1 MNHEY, CDR2 SMNVEV (reference sequence). CDR3 protein: CASTRRTGAFEAFF. DNA of the CDR3: TGTGCCAGCACGCGTCGGACAGGGGCCTTTGAAGCTTTCTTT.

The chain joins TRBV11-3 to TRBJ2-3; TRBD2 matches 9 bases. V gave up 3 bases and J gave up 7 bases; unmatched junction bases: 11. The CDR3 runs 16 residues. Per germline, CDR1 SGHNT and CDR2 YENEEA. In DNA form, the CDR3 reads TGTGCCAGCAGCTTGGGGCGGGGGGGCAATTTTTATACGCAGTATTTT. It translates to CASSLGRGGNFYTQYF.

V gene TRBV10-3 combines with J gene TRBJ2-7, with TRBD2 identical over 9 bases. The CDR3 runs 14 residues. CDR1 is ENHRY, CDR2 SYGVKD, per germline. The junction had 8 bases not matched to a gene; V was cut back by 5 bases and J by 6 bases. CDR3 in amino acids: CAISTRTSEGEQYF. CDR3 sequence (DNA): TGTGCCATCAGTACTAGGACTAGCGAAGGCGAGCAGTACTTC.

The V and J genes are TRBV9 and TRBJ1-6; D might be TRBD1 (5 bases). CDR1 is SGDLS, CDR2 YYNGEE, per germline. The CDR3 contains 17 residues. V dropped 3 bases and J dropped 6 bases, with 19 bases sitting between them. CDR3 in amino acids: CASSAGLFGTINSPLHF. CDR3 sequence (DNA): TGTGCCAGCAGCGCGGGACTTTTCGGGACTATTAATTCACCCCTCCACTTT.

V and J are TRBV15 and TRBJ1-5; D remains ambiguous. The CDR3 contains 15 residues. The V and J ends lost 1 base and 8 bases respectively, with 15 bases between them. Looked up from germline, CDR1 is LNHNV and CDR2 is YYDKDF (reference sequence). CDR3 DNA sequence: TGTGCCACCAGCAGAGCCATCGGGAAAAGGGAGCCCCAGCATTTT. It translates to CATSRAIGKREPQHF.

The CDR3: CASTRGTSGGASYNEQFF. CDR3 coding DNA: TGTGCCAGCACCCGCGGGACTAGCGGGGGGGCATCCTACAATGAGCAGTTCTTC. The V call is TRBV2, the J call TRBJ2-1, with 16 bases identical to TRBD2. The CDR3 length is 18 residues. Trimming cost V 7 bases and J 1 base; bases outside gene matches: 7. Germline CDR1 SNHLY, CDR2 FYNNEI.

The chain has TRBV9 and TRBJ1-2; 7 bases align to TRBD1. Germline values: CDR1 SGDLS, CDR2 YYNGEE. V shed 0 bases and J 3 bases; nucleotides not matched to a gene: 8. The CDR3 spans 16 residues. The CDR3 region is CASSVAQGDLDYGYTF. The CDR3 region has the DNA TGTGCCAGCAGCGTAGCTCAGGGGGATCTCGACTATGGCTACACCTTC.

Turning to this clone: Distinct nucleotide sequences in the sample also encode this CDR3. The DNA of the CDR3 is TGTGCCAGCAGCTTGGCACTAGCGGGGACCTACAATGAGCAGTTCTTC. It yields the protein CASSLALAGTYNEQFF. The chain couples TRBV7-9 to TRBJ2-1; 10 positions match TRBD2. Germline trimming cut 3 bases from V and 2 bases from J; bases unmatched to any gene: 4. Germline CDR1 reads SEHNR; CDR2 reads FQNEAQ (reference sequence). The CDR3 consists of 16 residues.

The V gene is TRBV30, the J gene TRBJ1-1; D remains ambiguous. Germline V gives CDR1 GTSNPN, CDR2 SVGIG (reference sequence). The ends were cut back, 3 bases at V and 1 base at J, with 9 bases in the middle. This CDR3 is 13 amino acids long. The CDR3 loop reads CAWSYSPNTEAFF. The CDR3 DNA reads as TGTGCCTGGAGCTACAGTCCGAACACTGAAGCTTTCTTT.

The chain combines TRBV7-9 with TRBJ2-1; 8 nucleotides match TRBD1. Trimming took 3 bases from V and 3 from J; bases not matched to a gene: 4. From germline, CDR1 is SEHNR and CDR2 FQNEAQ (reference sequence). This CDR3 has 15 amino acids. The CDR3 spells CASSFRTGNYNEQFF. The CDR3 DNA reads as TGTGCCAGCAGCTTCCGGACAGGGAACTACAATGAGCAGTTCTTC.

This clone was seen many times. The rearrangement links TRBV9 to TRBJ1-2; the match to TRBD1 covers 8 bases. The CDR3 sequence is 14 residues long. In germline, CDR1 is SGDLS, CDR2 YYNGEE. The trim removed 4 bases at V and 5 bases at J, leaving 7 bases unmatched. Written as DNA, the CDR3 is TGTGCCAGCAGCCCTACAGGGGGGGTATATGGCTACACCTTC. Protein: CASSPTGGVYGYTF.

The chain combines TRBV13 with TRBJ2-4; TRBD2 matches 9 bases. Germline-derived CDR1 and CDR2 are PRHDT and FYEKMQ (reference sequence). This CDR3 comprises 15 residues. V shed 0 bases, J shed 10 bases, and the junction held 7 bases outside the gene matches. As DNA, the CDR3 is TGTGCCAGCAGCTTAGGGGGCGGGGGGGCTGTAATTCAGTACTTC. Residues: CASSLGGGGAVIQYF. The variable domain in full, completed from reference TRBV13 and TRBJ2-4, reads AAGVIQSPRHLIKEKRETATLKCYPIPRHDTVYWYQQGPGQDPQFLISFYEKMQSDKGSIPDRFSAQQFSDYHSELNMSSLELGDSALYFCASSLGGGGAVIQYFGAGTRLSVL.

The CDR3 loop is CASSSGTSGADTQYF. CDR3 nucleotide sequence: TGTGCCAGCAGCTCCGGGACTAGCGGGGCAGATACGCAGTATTTT. The rearrangement uses TRBV6-4 and TRBJ2-3; 13 bases map to TRBD2. V lost 6 bases and J lost 4; bases outside the gene matches: 4. The CDR3 runs 15 residues. Per the germline V gene, CDR1 is MRHNA and CDR2 is SNTAGT.

Here the CDR3 reads CASSEFGQGALGYTF. CDR3 in DNA: TGTGCCAGCAGTGAATTCGGACAGGGGGCGCTTGGCTACACCTTC. The gene calls are TRBV6-1 and TRBJ1-2; TRBD1 agrees at 11 bases. Germline trimming cut 2 bases from V and 7 bases from J; bases unmatched to any gene: 6. The germline CDR1 and CDR2 sequences are MNHNS and SASEGT. The CDR3 extends over 15 amino acids.

J is TRBJ1-1 and V is TRBV6-5, with 7 bases fitting TRBD1. The J segment lost 2 bases and the V segment lost 2 bases, leaving 2 bases of the junction unmatched. Germline assignment: CDR1 MNHEY and CDR2 SVGAGI. This CDR3 comprises 14 residues. The CDR3 loop is CASSYGTANTEAFF. For the CDR3, the DNA is TGTGCCAGCAGTTACGGGACAGCCAACACTGAAGCTTTCTTT.

This clone was detected a few times. The chain has TRBV13 and TRBJ1-4; 7 positions agree with TRBD1. The CDR3 is made up of 16 amino acids. The J segment lost 4 bases and the V segment lost 4 bases, leaving 9 bases of the junction unmatched. From germline, CDR1 is PRHDT and CDR2 FYEKMQ (reference sequence). CDR3 sequence reads: CASSSRDSLFNEKLFF. As DNA, the CDR3 is TGTGCCAGCAGCTCCAGGGACAGCTTATTTAATGAAAAACTGTTTTTT.

In DNA, the CDR3 is TGTGCCAGCAGCCGAACAGTGAACACTGAAGCTTTCTTT. Its translation: CASSRTVNTEAFF. The chain couples TRBV7-2 to TRBJ1-1; D uncertain. This CDR3 has 13 amino acids. Germline CDR1 is SGHTA and CDR2 is FQGNSA. V was cut by 5 bases and J by 0 bases, with 7 bases left in between.

The CDR3 reads CASSLLDRTNTEAFF. The CDR3, as DNA: TGTGCCAGCAGCCTTTTGGACAGAACTAACACTGAAGCTTTCTTT. The rearrangement joins TRBV9 to TRBJ1-1, with a tentative D call TRBD1 (6 bases). The CDR3 consists of 15 residues. Germline V gene data show CDR1 as SGDLS and CDR2 as YYNGEE. V was trimmed by 4 bases and J by 2 bases, leaving 15 bases between them.

The chain employs TRBV2 and TRBJ2-5; TRBD2 matches 7 bases. The CDR3 length is 16 residues. V was pared by 1 base and J by 1 base, with 6 bases of the junction left unmatched. From germline, CDR1 is SNHLY and CDR2 FYNNEI. The CDR3 region is CASSEVVRGFQETQYF. The DNA of the CDR3 is TGTGCCAGCAGTGAAGTAGTGCGGGGGTTCCAAGAGACCCAGTACTTC.

The V gene is TRBV10-3, the J gene TRBJ1-1; tentatively, D is TRBD1 (5 bases). Germline CDR1 reads ENHRY; CDR2 reads SYGVKD. The germline V and J ends were trimmed by 0 bases and 5 bases, with 13 bases remaining between them. The CDR3 is made up of 15 amino acids. The CDR3 DNA reads TGTGCCATCAGTGAGTCCTCAGGGCGAGTAACTGAAGCTTTCTTT. Its translation is CAISESSGRVTEAFF.

The chain employs TRBV7-6 and TRBJ1-1, with 7 bases identical to TRBD1. Trimming removed 0 bases from V and 11 bases from J; junction bases left unmatched: 15. The germline gives CDR1 SGHVS, CDR2 FNYEAQ. This CDR3 region has 16 residues. CDR3: CASSLARDGGGAKAFF. CDR3 sequence (DNA): TGTGCCAGCAGCTTAGCGAGGGATGGAGGGGGCGCGAAGGCTTTCTTT.

V usage is TRBV25-1 and J usage is TRBJ1-1; 7 bases match TRBD1. With 4 bases clipped from V and 1 base from J, the junction kept 9 bases outside the gene matches. CDR3 length: 16 amino acids. From germline, CDR1 is MGHDK and CDR2 SYGVNS. CDR3 amino acids: CASSALPGQRNTEAFF. CDR3 DNA: TGTGCCAGCAGTGCCCTACCGGGACAGAGGAACACTGAAGCTTTCTTT.

The rearrangement links TRBV30 to TRBJ1-6; D is perhaps TRBD1 (6 bases). The length of the CDR3 is 18 residues. In germline, CDR1 is GTSNPN, CDR2 SVGIG (reference sequence). Trimming cost V 0 bases and J 3 bases, with 18 bases left between them. CDR3 in amino acids: CAWSVNRRTQGYNSPLHF. For the CDR3, the DNA is TGTGCCTGGAGTGTAAATAGGCGGACACAGGGCTATAATTCACCCCTCCACTTT.

The chain couples TRBV7-8 to TRBJ2-7; maybe TRBD1 (6 bases). V lost 1 base and J 3 bases, leaving 13 bases between the germline ends. The CDR3 length is 15 residues. Germline-derived CDR1 and CDR2 are SGHVS and FQNEAQ. The DNA of the CDR3 is TGTGCCAGCAGCTTAGAAGGGGGTTCTGGCTACGAGCAGTACTTC. Protein product: CASSLEGGSGYEQYF. Variable domain in full (rest from reference TRBV7-8 and TRBJ2-7): GAGVSQSPRYKVAKRGQDVALRCDPISGHVSLFWYQQALGQGPEFLTYFQNEAQLDKSGLPSDRFFAERPEGSVSTLKIQRTQQEDSAVYLCASSLEGGSGYEQYFGPGTRLTVT.

The rearrangement uses TRBV9 and TRBJ2-2; tentative D call: TRBD1 (6 bases). The CDR3 is 18 residues long. Germline CDR1 and CDR2: SGDLS and YYNGEE. Trimming stripped 0 bases from V and 1 base from J, with 16 bases between. The CDR3 reads CASSVAPIQTGNTGELFF. CDR3 nucleotides: TGTGCCAGCAGCGTAGCTCCGATACAGACAGGGAACACCGGGGAGCTGTTTTTT.

This chain uses TRBV5-1 with TRBJ1-6; D gene unclear. CDR3 length equals 15 residues. From germline, CDR1 is SGHRS and CDR2 YFSETQ. With 4 bases removed from V and 4 bases from J, the gap between germline ends came to 12 bases. The CDR3 spells CASSRQASYNSPLHF. DNA of the CDR3: TGCGCCAGCAGCAGGCAGGCTTCTTATAATTCACCCCTCCACTTT.

V gene TRBV15 combines with J gene TRBJ1-3; perhaps TRBD1 as D (5 bases). Looked up from germline, CDR1 is LNHNV and CDR2 is YYDKDF (reference sequence). V was shortened by 2 bases and J by 2 bases, with 10 bases between the two germline ends. CDR3 length: 15 residues. The CDR3 sequence: CATSRRQGTGNTIYF. The CDR3 DNA is TGTGCCACCAGCAGACGTCAGGGAACTGGAAACACCATATATTTT.

J is TRBJ2-1 and V is TRBV7-2, with TRBD2 matching over 8 bases. After removal of 3 bases from V and 6 bases from J, the junction contained 7 bases not matched to a gene. This CDR3 is built from 15 residues. Per germline, CDR1 SGHTA and CDR2 FQGNSA. CDR3 residues: CASSFKTGGPNEQFF. Written as DNA, the CDR3 is TGTGCCAGCAGCTTTAAAACGGGGGGGCCCAATGAGCAGTTCTTC.